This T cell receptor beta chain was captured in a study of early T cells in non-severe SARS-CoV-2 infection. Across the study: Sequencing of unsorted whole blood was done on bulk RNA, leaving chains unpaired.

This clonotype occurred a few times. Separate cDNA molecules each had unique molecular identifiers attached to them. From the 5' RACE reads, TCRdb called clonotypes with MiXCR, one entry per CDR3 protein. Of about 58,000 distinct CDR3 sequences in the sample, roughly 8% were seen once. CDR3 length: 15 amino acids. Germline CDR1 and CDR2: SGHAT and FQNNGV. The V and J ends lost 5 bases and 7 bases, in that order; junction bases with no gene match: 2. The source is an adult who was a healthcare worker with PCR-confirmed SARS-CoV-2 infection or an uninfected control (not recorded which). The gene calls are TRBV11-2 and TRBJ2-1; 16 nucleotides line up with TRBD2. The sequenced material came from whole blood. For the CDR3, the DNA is TGTGCCAGCAGCCCGGGACTAGCGGGAGGGAATGAGCAGTTCTTC. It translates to CASSPGLAGGNEQFF. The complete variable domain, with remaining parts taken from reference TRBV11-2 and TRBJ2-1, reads EAGVAQSPRYKIIEKRQSVAFWCNPISGHATLYWYQQILGQGPKLLIQFQNNGVVDDSQLPKDRFSAERLKGVDSTLKIQPAKLEDSAVYLCASSPGLAGGNEQFFGPGTRLTVL.